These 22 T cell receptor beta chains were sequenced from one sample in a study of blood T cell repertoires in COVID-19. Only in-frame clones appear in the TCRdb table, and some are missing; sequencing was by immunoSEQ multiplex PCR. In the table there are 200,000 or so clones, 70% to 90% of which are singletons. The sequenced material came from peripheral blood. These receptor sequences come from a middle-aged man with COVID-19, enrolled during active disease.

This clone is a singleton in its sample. The CDR3 is CASSSDFYGTEAFF. CDR3 bases: TGTGCCAGCAGCTCCGACTTTTACGGGACTGAAGCTTTCTTT. The chain couples TRBV6-2 or TRBV6-3 to TRBJ1-1; the D is unclear. CDR3 size: 14 residues. Germline CDR1 reads MNHEY; CDR2 reads SVGEGT. The V and J ends lost 6 bases and 5 bases respectively, with 16 bases between them.

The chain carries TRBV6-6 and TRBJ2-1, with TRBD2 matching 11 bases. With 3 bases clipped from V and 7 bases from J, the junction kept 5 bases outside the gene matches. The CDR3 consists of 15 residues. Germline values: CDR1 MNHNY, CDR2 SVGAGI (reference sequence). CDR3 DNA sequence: TGTGCCAGCAGTTATATAGCGGGGGGGGAGAATGAGCAGTTCTTC. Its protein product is CASSYIAGGENEQFF.

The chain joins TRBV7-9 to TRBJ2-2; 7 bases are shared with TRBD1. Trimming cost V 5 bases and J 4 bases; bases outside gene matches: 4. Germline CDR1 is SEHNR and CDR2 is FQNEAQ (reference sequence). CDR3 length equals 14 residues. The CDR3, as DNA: TGTGCCAGCAGCGCCAGACAGGGCACCGGGGAGCTGTTTTTT. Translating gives CASSARQGTGELFF.

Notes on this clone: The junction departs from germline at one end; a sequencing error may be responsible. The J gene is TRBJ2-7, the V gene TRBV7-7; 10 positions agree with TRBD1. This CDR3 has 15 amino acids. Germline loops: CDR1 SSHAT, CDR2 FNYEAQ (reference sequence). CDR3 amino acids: CASSTDRGPTYEQYF. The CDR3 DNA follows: TGTGCTAGCAGCACCGACAGGGGGCCAACCTACGAGCAGTACTTC.

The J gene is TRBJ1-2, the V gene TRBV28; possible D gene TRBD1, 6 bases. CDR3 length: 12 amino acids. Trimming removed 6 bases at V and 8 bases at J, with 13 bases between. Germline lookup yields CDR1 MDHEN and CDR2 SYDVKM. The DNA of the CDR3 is TGTGCCAGCAGGATCACAGGGCACGGCTACACCTTC. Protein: CASRITGHGYTF.

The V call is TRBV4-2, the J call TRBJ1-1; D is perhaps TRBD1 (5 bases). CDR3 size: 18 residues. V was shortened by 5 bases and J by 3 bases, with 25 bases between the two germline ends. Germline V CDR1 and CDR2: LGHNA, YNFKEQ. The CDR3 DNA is TGTGCCAGCAGCGGGGGGGGTTTTCGACGGCCTGGGGACACTGAAGCTTTCTTT. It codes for CASSGGGFRRPGDTEAFF.

CDR3 DNA: TGTGCCAGCAGCTCGGACAGGGAGGGTGGCTACACCTTC. It yields the protein CASSSDREGGYTF. The gene calls are TRBV7-9 and TRBJ1-2, with 8 bases matching TRBD1. Trimming took 4 bases from V and 7 from J; bases not matched to a gene: 5. CDR3 length equals 13 residues. In germline, CDR1 is SEHNR, CDR2 FQNEAQ (reference sequence).

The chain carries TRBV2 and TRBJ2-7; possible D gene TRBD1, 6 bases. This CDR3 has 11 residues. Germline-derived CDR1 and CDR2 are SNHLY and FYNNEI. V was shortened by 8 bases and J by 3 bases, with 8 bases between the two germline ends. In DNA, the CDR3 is TGTGCCAGCCAACAGGGCTACGAGCAGTACTTC. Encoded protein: CASQQGYEQYF.

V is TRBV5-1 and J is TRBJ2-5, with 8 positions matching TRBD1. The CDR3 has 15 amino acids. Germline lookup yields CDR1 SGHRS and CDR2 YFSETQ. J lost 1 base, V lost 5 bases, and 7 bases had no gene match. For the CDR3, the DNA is TGCGCCAGCAGACCTCTGACAGGGGCCCAAGAGACCCAGTACTTC. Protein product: CASRPLTGAQETQYF.

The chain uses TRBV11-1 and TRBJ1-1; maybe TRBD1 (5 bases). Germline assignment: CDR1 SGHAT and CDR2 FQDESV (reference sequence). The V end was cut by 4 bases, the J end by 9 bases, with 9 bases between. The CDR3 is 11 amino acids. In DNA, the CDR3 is TGTGCCAGCAGCTCGGAGGGGAAAGCTTTCTTT. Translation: CASSSEGKAFF. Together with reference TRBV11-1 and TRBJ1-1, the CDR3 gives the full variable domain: EAEVAQSPRYKITEKSQAVAFWCDPISGHATLYWYRQILGQGPELLVQFQDESVVDDSQLPKDRFSAERLKGVDSTLKIQPAELGDSAMYLCASSSEGKAFFGQGTRLTVV.

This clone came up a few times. The CDR3 sequence is CATSSESGPNQPQHF. The CDR3 bases are TGTGCCACCAGCTCTGAATCAGGTCCCAATCAGCCCCAGCATTTT. The rearrangement joins TRBV15 to TRBJ1-5; D not certain. The CDR3 spans 15 residues. CDR1 and CDR2 from the germline V gene are LNHNV and YYDKDF (reference sequence). V lost 5 bases and J lost 3, with 14 bases in between.

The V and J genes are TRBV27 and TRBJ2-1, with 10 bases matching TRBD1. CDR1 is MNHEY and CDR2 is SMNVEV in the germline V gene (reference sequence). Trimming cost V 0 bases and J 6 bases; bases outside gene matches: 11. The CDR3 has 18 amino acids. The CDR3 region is CASSLSTRAGQGPNEQFF. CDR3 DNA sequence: TGTGCCAGCAGTTTATCTACCCGAGCGGGACAGGGGCCCAATGAGCAGTTCTTC.

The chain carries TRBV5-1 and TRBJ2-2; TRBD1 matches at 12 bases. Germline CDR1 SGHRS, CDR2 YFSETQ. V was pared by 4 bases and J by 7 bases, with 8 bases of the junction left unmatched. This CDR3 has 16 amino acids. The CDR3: CASSPGTGGASGELFF. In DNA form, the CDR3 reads TGCGCCAGCAGCCCGGGGACAGGGGGCGCAAGCGGGGAGCTGTTTTTT.

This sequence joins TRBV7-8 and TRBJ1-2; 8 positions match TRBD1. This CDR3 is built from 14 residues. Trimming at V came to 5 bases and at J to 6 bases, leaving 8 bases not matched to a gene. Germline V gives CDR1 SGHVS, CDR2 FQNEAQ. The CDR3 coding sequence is TGTGCCAGCAGCACCCGGACAGGGAGGAATGGCTACACCTTC. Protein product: CASSTRTGRNGYTF.

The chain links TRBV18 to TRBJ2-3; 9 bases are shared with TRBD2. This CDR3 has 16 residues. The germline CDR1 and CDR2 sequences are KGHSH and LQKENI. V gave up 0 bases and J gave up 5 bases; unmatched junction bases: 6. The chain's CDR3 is CASSPPSRGGVDTQYF. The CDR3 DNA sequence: TGTGCCAGCTCACCACCGTCGCGGGGGGGCGTAGATACGCAGTATTTT.

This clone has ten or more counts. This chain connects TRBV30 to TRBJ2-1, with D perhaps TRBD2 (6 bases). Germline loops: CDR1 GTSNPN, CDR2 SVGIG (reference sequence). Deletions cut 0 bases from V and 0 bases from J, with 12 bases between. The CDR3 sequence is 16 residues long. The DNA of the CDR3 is TGTGCCTGGAGTGTACTGTTGGGACTCTCCTACAATGAGCAGTTCTTC. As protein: CAWSVLLGLSYNEQFF.

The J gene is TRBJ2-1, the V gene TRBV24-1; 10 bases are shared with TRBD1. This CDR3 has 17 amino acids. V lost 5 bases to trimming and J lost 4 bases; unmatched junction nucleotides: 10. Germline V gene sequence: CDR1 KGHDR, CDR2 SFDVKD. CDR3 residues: CATSGGTGVNLYNEQFF. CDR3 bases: TGTGCCACCAGTGGAGGGACAGGGGTAAACCTATACAATGAGCAGTTCTTC.

CDR3 nucleotide sequence: TGTGCCAGCAGTTTTCGGGGGATCCATCAGCCCCAGCATTTT. This codes for CASSFRGIHQPQHF. The chain couples TRBV27 to TRBJ1-5; D is possibly TRBD1 (5 bases). V was clipped by 3 bases and J by 5 bases, with 11 bases between them. The CDR3 is made up of 14 amino acids. CDR1 is MNHEY and CDR2 is SMNVEV in the germline V gene (reference sequence).

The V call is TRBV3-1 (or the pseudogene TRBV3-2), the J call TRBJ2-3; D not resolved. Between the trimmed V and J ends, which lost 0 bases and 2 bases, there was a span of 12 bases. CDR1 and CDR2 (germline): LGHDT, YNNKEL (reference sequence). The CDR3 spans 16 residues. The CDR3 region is CASSQEDWRYTDTQYF. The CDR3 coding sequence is TGTGCCAGCAGCCAAGAAGACTGGAGATACACAGATACGCAGTATTTT.

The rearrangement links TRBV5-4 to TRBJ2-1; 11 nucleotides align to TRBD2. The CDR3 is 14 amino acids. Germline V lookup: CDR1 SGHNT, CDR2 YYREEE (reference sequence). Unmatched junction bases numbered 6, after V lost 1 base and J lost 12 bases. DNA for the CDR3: TGTGCCAGCAGCTTGTTAGCGGGAGGGAGAGCGCAGTTCTTC. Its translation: CASSLLAGGRAQFF.

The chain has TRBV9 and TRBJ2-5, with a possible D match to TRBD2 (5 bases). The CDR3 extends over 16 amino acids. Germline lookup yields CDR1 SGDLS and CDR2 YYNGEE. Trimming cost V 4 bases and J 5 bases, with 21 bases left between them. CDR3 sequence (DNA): TGTGCCAGCAGCCCACAAGTTAGTAGAGGGATGGAGACCCAGTACTTC. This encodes CASSPQVSRGMETQYF.

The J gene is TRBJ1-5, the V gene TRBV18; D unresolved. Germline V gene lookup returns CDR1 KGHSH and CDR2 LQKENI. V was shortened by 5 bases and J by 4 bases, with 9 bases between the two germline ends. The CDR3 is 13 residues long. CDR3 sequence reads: CASSFGENQPQHF. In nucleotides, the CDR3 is TGTGCCAGCTCATTCGGGGAGAATCAGCCCCAGCATTTT.